The 20 T cell receptor beta chains presented below share a single source sample, sequenced in a study of cytomegalovirus exposure and HLA in healthy donors. The PCR used 60 Vbeta and 13 Jbeta primers. Sequencing used immunoSEQ multiplex PCR; TCRdb keeps in-frame clones, though not all of them. The profile covers around 80,000 clones, with around 81% appearing a single time and under 6% taken by the ten largest. The sample was PBMCs. The receptors were gathered from a man between 18 and 29 years old in good health and CMV-seropositive.

The chain couples TRBV18 to TRBJ1-5; 8 bases fit TRBD1. Germline assignment: CDR1 KGHSH and CDR2 LQKENI. This CDR3 spans 14 amino acids. The trim removed 5 bases at V and 2 bases at J, leaving 2 bases unmatched. CDR3 region: CASSGGQGNQPQHF. The CDR3 DNA reads TGTGCCAGCTCAGGGGGACAGGGCAATCAGCCCCAGCATTTT. Full variable domain (missing parts from reference TRBV18 and TRBJ1-5): NAGVMQNPRHLVRRRGQEARLRCSPMKGHSHVYWYRQLPEEGLKFMVYLQKENIIDESGMPKERFSAEFPKEGPSILRIQQVVRGDSAAYFCASSGGQGNQPQHFGDGTRLSIL.

This clone has just one count. This rearrangement joins TRBV5-1 to TRBJ1-2, with TRBD1 as a possible D gene (5 bases). Deletions cut 0 bases from V and 4 bases from J, with 13 bases between. CDR3 length: 15 residues. Germline assignment: CDR1 SGHRS and CDR2 YFSETQ. The CDR3 spells CASSLVGVAPYGYTF. In DNA, the CDR3 is TGCGCCAGCAGCTTGGTAGGGGTGGCGCCCTATGGCTACACCTTC.

The chain combines TRBV9 with TRBJ1-2; no firm D call. The CDR3 has 13 residues. Germline CDR1 reads SGDLS; CDR2 reads YYNGEE. The germline V and J ends were trimmed by 0 bases and 8 bases, with 11 bases remaining between them. The CDR3 bases are TGTGCCAGCAGCGTAGCTGGTTTGAGCGGCTACACCTTC. It is translated as CASSVAGLSGYTF.

This clone was seen just once. CDR3 nucleotide sequence: TGCGCCAGCAGCTTGGGTGCAGGGGAGACCACTGAAGCTTTCTTT. The encoded protein is CASSLGAGETTEAFF. V is TRBV5-1 and J is TRBJ1-1; weak D call: TRBD1 (6 bases). CDR3 length equals 15 residues. V dropped 0 bases and J dropped 4 bases, with 13 bases sitting between them. Germline V gene lookup returns CDR1 SGHRS and CDR2 YFSETQ. Full variable domain (missing parts from reference TRBV5-1 and TRBJ1-1): KAGVTQTPRYLIKTRGQQVTLSCSPISGHRSVSWYQQTPGQGLQFLFEYFSETQRNKGNFPGRFSGRQFSNSRSEMNVSTLELGDSALYLCASSLGAGETTEAFFGQGTRLTVV.

CDR3 sequence: CASSPLRQRQFF. Written as DNA, the CDR3 is TGTGCCAGCAGCCCCCTACGCCAAAGGCAGTTCTTC. The chain joins TRBV7-8 to TRBJ2-1; D is unresolved. The CDR3 loop spans 12 amino acids. Germline CDR1 and CDR2: SGHVS and FQNEAQ. The V end lost 5 bases, the J end lost 12 bases, and 14 bases lay between the germline ends.

The chain carries TRBV19 and TRBJ1-2; D unclear. V was trimmed by 4 bases and J by 0 bases, leaving 9 bases between them. The CDR3 totals 14 residues. The germline V gene has CDR1 LNHDA and CDR2 SQIVND (reference sequence). The CDR3: CASSSLTPNYGYTF. In nucleotides, the CDR3 is TGTGCCAGTAGTAGCCTGACACCTAACTATGGCTACACCTTC.

The genes are TRBV27 and TRBJ2-1; D is ambiguous. This CDR3 is 14 amino acids long. V gave up 3 bases and J gave up 6 bases, with 12 bases separating them. Germline loops: CDR1 MNHEY, CDR2 SMNVEV (reference sequence). The CDR3 loop reads CASSFRGKSNEQFF. CDR3 bases: TGTGCCAGCAGTTTCAGAGGAAAAAGCAATGAGCAGTTCTTC.

The gene calls are TRBV27 and TRBJ2-7; no reliable D call. V was trimmed by 2 bases and J by 1 base, leaving 6 bases between them. CDR3 length equals 13 residues. Germline CDR1 MNHEY, CDR2 SMNVEV (reference sequence). CDR3 coding DNA: TGTGCCAGCAGTTTACACAAGTCCTACGAGCAGTACTTC. Residues: CASSLHKSYEQYF.

V usage is TRBV11-2 and J usage is TRBJ2-7; 9 nucleotides agree with TRBD1. V lost 5 bases, J lost 6 bases, and 8 bases stayed unmatched. This CDR3 comprises 14 residues. Germline CDR1 is SGHAT and CDR2 is FQNNGV. For the CDR3, the DNA is TGTGCCAGCAGCCCGGACTCGACAGGGGGCGAGCAGTACTTC. The encoded protein is CASSPDSTGGEQYF. Full variable domain (rest looked up from reference TRBV11-2 and TRBJ2-7): EAGVAQSPRYKIIEKRQSVAFWCNPISGHATLYWYQQILGQGPKLLIQFQNNGVVDDSQLPKDRFSAERLKGVDSTLKIQPAKLEDSAVYLCASSPDSTGGEQYFGPGTRLTVT.

The V gene is TRBV6-1, the J gene TRBJ2-7; 7 nucleotides line up with TRBD2. The CDR3 extends over 12 amino acids. Unmatched junction bases numbered 5, after V lost 7 bases and J lost 5 bases. The germline CDR1 and CDR2 sequences are MNHNS and SASEGT. For the CDR3, the DNA is TGTGCCAGCAAGCGGGGTAGCCACGAGCAGTACTTC. Translation gives CASKRGSHEQYF.

The V and J genes are TRBV6-5 and TRBJ1-1, with TRBD1 as a possible D gene (5 bases). This CDR3 spans 11 amino acids. The V and J ends lost 6 bases and 4 bases respectively, with 6 bases between them. Germline CDR1 MNHEY, CDR2 SVGAGI. The CDR3 loop is CASRRGTEAFF. The CDR3 nucleotides are TGTGCCAGCAGAAGGGGCACTGAAGCTTTCTTT.

The chain joins TRBV5-1 to TRBJ2-7, with 8 bases identical to TRBD1. After removal of 4 bases from V and 3 bases from J, the junction contained 6 bases not matched to a gene. In germline, CDR1 is SGHRS, CDR2 YFSETQ. This CDR3 region has 14 residues. CDR3 region: CASSPDRANYEQYF. CDR3 coding DNA: TGCGCCAGCAGCCCGGACAGGGCAAACTACGAGCAGTACTTC. Together with reference TRBV5-1 and TRBJ2-7, the CDR3 gives the full variable domain: KAGVTQTPRYLIKTRGQQVTLSCSPISGHRSVSWYQQTPGQGLQFLFEYFSETQRNKGNFPGRFSGRQFSNSRSEMNVSTLELGDSALYLCASSPDRANYEQYFGPGTRLTVT.

The genes are TRBV5-1 and TRBJ2-1, with 10 bases lining up with TRBD2. Trimming took 6 bases from V and 5 from J; bases not matched to a gene: 11. The CDR3 runs 16 residues. Per germline, CDR1 SGHRS and CDR2 YFSETQ. The CDR3 DNA reads as TGCGCCAGCAATCCCTCAGCGGGAGGGCGGGACAATGAGCAGTTCTTC. Its protein is CASNPSAGGRDNEQFF.

Here the CDR3 DNA reads TGCGCCAGCAGCTTGGAATTGGGGGGAGAGACCCAGTACTTC. Translating it yields CASSLELGGETQYF. The V gene is TRBV5-1, the J gene TRBJ2-5, with a tentative D call TRBD2 (6 bases). Per the germline V gene, CDR1 is SGHRS and CDR2 is YFSETQ. V lost 0 bases and J 4 bases, leaving 10 bases between the germline ends. The CDR3 runs 14 residues.

This clone is a singleton in its sample. The V call is TRBV6-5, the J call TRBJ2-1; 15 nucleotides align to TRBD2. The CDR3 is made up of 14 amino acids. J lost 10 bases, V lost 6 bases, and 4 bases had no gene match. Germline V gene lookup returns CDR1 MNHEY and CDR2 SVGAGI. The DNA of the CDR3 is TGTGCCAGCAGCCTTGGGACTAGCGGGAGGGAGCAGTTCTTC. Translating it yields CASSLGTSGREQFF.

The chain has TRBV5-1 and TRBJ2-3; D possibly corresponds to TRBD1 (5 bases). The CDR3 length is 11 residues. Germline CDR1 SGHRS, CDR2 YFSETQ. V dropped 7 bases and J dropped 7 bases, with 10 bases sitting between them. In DNA form, the CDR3 reads TGCGCCAGCTCAAGGGGTAATACGCAGTATTTT. This sequence encodes CASSRGNTQYF.

The chain couples TRBV7-8 to TRBJ2-3; 8 bases line up with TRBD2. Germline CDR1 SGHVS, CDR2 FQNEAQ. V gave up 1 base and J gave up 3 bases; unmatched junction bases: 9. The CDR3 length is 17 residues. CDR3 protein: CASSLVRFGGGTDTQYF. As DNA, the CDR3 is TGTGCCAGCAGCTTAGTCCGGTTCGGGGGGGGAACAGATACGCAGTATTTT.

V gene TRBV6-1 combines with J gene TRBJ1-5; D unclear. Germline CDR1 and CDR2: MNHNS and SASEGT. The CDR3 runs to 16 residues. V was clipped by 1 base and J by 4 bases, with 14 bases between them. The CDR3 is CASSEVFRTNNQPQHF. The CDR3 DNA reads TGTGCCAGCAGTGAAGTGTTCAGAACTAATAATCAGCCCCAGCATTTT.

A few counts support this clone. This chain joins TRBV5-1 and TRBJ2-1; no reliable D call. Trimming removed 4 bases at V and 1 base at J, with 9 bases between. The CDR3 has 14 residues. Germline V lookup: CDR1 SGHRS, CDR2 YFSETQ. DNA for the CDR3: TGCGCCAGCAGCGCGGCGGTTTCCTACAATGAGCAGTTCTTC. Its protein is CASSAAVSYNEQFF.

The chain joins TRBV7-8 to TRBJ1-5, with D maybe TRBD1 (5 bases). There are 14 residues in the CDR3. The V gene's germline CDR1 is SGHVS and CDR2 FQNEAQ. The V end was cut by 1 base, the J end by 7 bases, with 11 bases between. The chain's CDR3 is CASSLDAGSQPQHF. For the CDR3, the DNA is TGTGCCAGCAGCTTAGATGCAGGGTCACAGCCCCAGCATTTT.